A single sample is the source of the 14 T cell receptor beta chains below, sequenced in a study of radiotherapy plus CTLA-4 blockade in lung cancer. The repertoire was sequenced with immunoSEQ multiplex PCR; TCRdb's copy has only in-frame clones and lacks some. Of 55,000 to 70,000 clones detected, 70% to 85% appear once; the ten largest clones hold 15% to 20%. The sample in question was peripheral blood, obtained from a patient treated with radiotherapy plus ipilimumab. The receptors shown here come from a human donor with non-small cell lung cancer who had a complete response to radiotherapy plus ipilimumab.

V is TRBV29-1 and J is TRBJ2-5; D is ambiguous. The J call is in doubt because the DNA end fits TRBJ2-7 better. The length of the CDR3 is 11 residues. Germline-derived CDR1 and CDR2 are SQVTM and ANQGSEA. The DNA for the CDR3 is TGCAGCGTTGAAAGTAACTACGAGCAGTACTTC. This sequence encodes CSVESNYEQYF.

The chain links TRBV29-1 to TRBJ1-5; 7 bases are shared with TRBD1. V dropped 4 bases and J dropped 0; count of bases not matched to a gene: 3. Germline loops: CDR1 SQVTM, CDR2 ANQGSEA. The CDR3 length is 14 residues. CDR3 in amino acids: CSVVGTDSNQPQHF. CDR3 nucleotides: TGCAGCGTTGTCGGGACAGATAGCAATCAGCCCCAGCATTTT. The entire variable domain, with the rest obtained from reference TRBV29-1 and TRBJ1-5, is as follows: SAVISQKPSRDICQRGTSLTIQCQVDSQVTMMFWYRQQPGQSLTLIATANQGSEATYESGFVIDKFPISRPNLTFSTLTVSNMSPEDSSIYLCSVVGTDSNQPQHFGDGTRLSIL.

The chain uses TRBV5-8 and TRBJ1-5, with 8 bases that match TRBD1. Germline V gives CDR1 SGHTS, CDR2 YDEGEE. V lost 0 bases to trimming and J lost 6 bases; unmatched junction nucleotides: 2. CDR3 length: 14 residues. CDR3 DNA sequence: TGTGCCAGCAGCTTGGAAACAGGGGGTCAGCCCCAGCATTTT. Amino acids: CASSLETGGQPQHF.

The genes are TRBV19 and TRBJ2-7; 9 positions match TRBD2. The CDR3 contains 14 residues. Trimming removed 1 base from V and 4 bases from J; junction bases left unmatched: 2. Germline values: CDR1 LNHDA, CDR2 SQIVND (reference sequence). CDR3 sequence reads: CASSIALAGYEQYF. Here the CDR3 DNA reads TGTGCCAGTAGTATAGCACTAGCGGGTTACGAGCAGTACTTC.

This rearrangement joins TRBV27 to TRBJ1-2, with D uncertain. The CDR3 totals 15 residues. Germline-derived CDR1 and CDR2 are MNHEY and SMNVEV (reference sequence). Trimming removed 5 bases at V and 0 bases at J, with 13 bases between. The CDR3 region has the DNA TGTGCCAGCAGTCGATCCGGGTCGGCTAACTATGGCTACACCTTC. Its translation is CASSRSGSANYGYTF.

V and J are TRBV10-1 and TRBJ2-1; 10 bases align to TRBD2. The CDR3 contains 16 residues. Germline CDR1 is WNHNN and CDR2 is SYGVQD (reference sequence). With 0 bases clipped from V and 13 bases from J, the junction kept 12 bases outside the gene matches. The CDR3 sequence is CASSESALAGPYSQFF. The CDR3 nucleotides read TGCGCCAGCAGTGAGTCTGCACTAGCGGGACCGTATAGTCAGTTCTTC.

The J gene is TRBJ2-6, the V gene TRBV5-1; 12 bases agree with TRBD1. The V and J ends lost 1 base and 0 bases, in that order; junction bases with no gene match: 8. From germline, CDR1 is SGHRS and CDR2 YFSETQ. This CDR3 comprises 20 residues. The CDR3 DNA follows: TGCGCCAGCAGCTTGCCGAGGGACAGGGGGCCCTCCTCTGGGGCCAACGTCCTGACTTTC. The encoded protein is CASSLPRDRGPSSGANVLTF.

V is TRBV18 and J is TRBJ2-2; 11 nucleotides align to TRBD2. V shed 8 bases and J 0 bases; nucleotides not matched to a gene: 5. The CDR3 has 16 residues. Germline assignment: CDR1 KGHSH and CDR2 LQKENI. Written as DNA, the CDR3 is TGTGCCAGCAAGACTAGCGGGGAATCGAACACCGGGGAGCTGTTTTTT. It specifies CASKTSGESNTGELFF.

The chain couples TRBV2 to TRBJ2-1, with a tentative D call TRBD1 (5 bases). Trimming removed 4 bases at V and 0 bases at J, with 10 bases between. Per germline, CDR1 SNHLY and CDR2 FYNNEI. The CDR3 consists of 15 residues. CDR3 sequence: CASSVQGSSYNEQFF. DNA for the CDR3: TGTGCCAGCAGTGTGCAGGGTAGCTCCTACAATGAGCAGTTCTTC.

The chain employs TRBV5-4 and TRBJ1-1; tentative D call: TRBD1 (6 bases). This CDR3 is 14 amino acids long. V was pared by 3 bases and J by 1 base, with 10 bases between. Germline V gene sequence: CDR1 SGHNT, CDR2 YYREEE (reference sequence). The CDR3 is CASSSGTTNTEAFF. DNA of the CDR3: TGTGCCAGCAGCTCCGGGACAACGAACACTGAAGCTTTCTTT. Looking up the rest from reference TRBV5-4 and TRBJ1-1 gives the full variable domain: ETGVTQSPTHLIKTRGQQVTLRCSSQSGHNTVSWYQQALGQGPQFIFQYYREEENGRGNFPPRFSGLQFPNYSSELNVNALELDDSALYLCASSSGTTNTEAFFGQGTRLTVV.

The chain recombines TRBV29-1 with TRBJ1-1; D remains unclear. From germline, CDR1 is SQVTM and CDR2 ANQGSEA. The CDR3 loop spans 13 amino acids. The V end lost 3 bases, the J end lost 8 bases, and 16 bases lay between the germline ends. CDR3 sequence: CSVEAATLKEAFF. The CDR3 nucleotides read TGCAGCGTTGAGGCGGCCACGTTGAAAGAAGCTTTCTTT.

V gene TRBV7-2 combines with J gene TRBJ1-5; unclear D gene. With 5 bases removed from V and 4 bases from J, the gap between germline ends came to 6 bases. The CDR3 is 12 amino acids. Germline-derived CDR1 and CDR2 are SGHTA and FQGNSA. Written as DNA, the CDR3 is TGTGCCAGCAGCCGCGAAAATCAGCCCCAGCATTTT. Protein: CASSRENQPQHF.

The V gene is TRBV19, the J gene TRBJ2-1, with 11 bases that match TRBD2. The germline CDR1 and CDR2 sequences are LNHDA and SQIVND (reference sequence). V lost 8 bases, J lost 7 bases, and 10 bases stayed unmatched. The CDR3 loop spans 15 amino acids. As DNA, the CDR3 is TGTGCCAGTGGTTTTAGCGGGAGGGCCGTGAATGAGCAGTTCTTC. It yields the protein CASGFSGRAVNEQFF.

The J gene is TRBJ2-1, the V gene TRBV5-1; 14 positions match TRBD2. This CDR3 has 16 amino acids. Trimming cost V 4 bases and J 7 bases; bases outside gene matches: 7. Germline V gives CDR1 SGHRS, CDR2 YFSETQ. The CDR3 nucleotides are TGCGCCAGCAGCCAAGGGGGACTAGCGGGAGCAAATGAGCAGTTCTTC. Amino acids: CASSQGGLAGANEQFF.